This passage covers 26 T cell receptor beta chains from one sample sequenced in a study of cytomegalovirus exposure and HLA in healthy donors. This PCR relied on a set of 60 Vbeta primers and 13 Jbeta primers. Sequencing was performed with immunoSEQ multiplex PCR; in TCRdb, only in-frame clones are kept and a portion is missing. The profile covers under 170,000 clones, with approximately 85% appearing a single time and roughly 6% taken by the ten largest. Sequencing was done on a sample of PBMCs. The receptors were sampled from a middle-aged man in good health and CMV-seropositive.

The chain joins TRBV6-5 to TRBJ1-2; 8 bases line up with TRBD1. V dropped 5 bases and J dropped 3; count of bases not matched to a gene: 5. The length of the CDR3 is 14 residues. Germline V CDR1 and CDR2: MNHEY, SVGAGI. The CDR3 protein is CASSRTGGYYGYTF. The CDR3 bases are TGTGCCAGCAGTAGAACAGGGGGATACTATGGCTACACCTTC.

CDR3 nucleotides: TGTGCCAGCAGCTCATTGTTTTCCTTGACAGGGAAGTCCTACGAGCAGTACTTC. The encoded protein is CASSSLFSLTGKSYEQYF. The chain combines TRBV5-8 with TRBJ2-7, with TRBD1 matching 7 bases. CDR1 and CDR2 from the germline V gene are SGHTS and YDEGEE. CDR3 length equals 18 residues. The V segment lost 3 bases and the J segment 1 base; nucleotides outside the gene matches: 16.

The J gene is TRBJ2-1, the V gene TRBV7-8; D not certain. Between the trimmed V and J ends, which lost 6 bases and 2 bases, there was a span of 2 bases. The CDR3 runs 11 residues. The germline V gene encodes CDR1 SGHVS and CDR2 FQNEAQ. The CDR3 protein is CASSTYNEQFF. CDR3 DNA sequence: TGTGCCAGCAGTACCTACAATGAGCAGTTCTTC.

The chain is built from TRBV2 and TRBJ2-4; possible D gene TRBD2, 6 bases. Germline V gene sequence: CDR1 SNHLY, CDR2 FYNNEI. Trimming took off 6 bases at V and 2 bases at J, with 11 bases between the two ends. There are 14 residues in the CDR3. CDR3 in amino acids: CASSRRGPKNIQYF. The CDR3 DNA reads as TGTGCCAGCAGCAGGCGGGGACCCAAAAACATTCAGTACTTC.

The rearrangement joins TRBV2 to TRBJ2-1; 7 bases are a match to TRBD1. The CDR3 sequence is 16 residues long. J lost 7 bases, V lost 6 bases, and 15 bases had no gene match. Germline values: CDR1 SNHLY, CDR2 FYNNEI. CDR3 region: CASSQAGGNGGNEQFF. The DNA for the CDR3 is TGTGCCAGCAGCCAGGCAGGGGGAAACGGCGGGAATGAGCAGTTCTTC.

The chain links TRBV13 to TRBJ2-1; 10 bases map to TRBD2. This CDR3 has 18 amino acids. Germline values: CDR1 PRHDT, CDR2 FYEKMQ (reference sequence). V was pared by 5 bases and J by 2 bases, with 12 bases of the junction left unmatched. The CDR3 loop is CASSEFLAGALTYNEQFF. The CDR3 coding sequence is TGTGCCAGCAGCGAGTTCCTAGCGGGGGCCCTCACCTACAATGAGCAGTTCTTC.

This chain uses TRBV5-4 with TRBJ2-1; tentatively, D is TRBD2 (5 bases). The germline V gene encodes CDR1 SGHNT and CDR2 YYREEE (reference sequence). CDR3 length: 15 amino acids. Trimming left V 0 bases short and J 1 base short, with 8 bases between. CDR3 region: CASSLGGGSYNEQFF. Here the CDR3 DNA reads TGTGCCAGCAGCTTGGGCGGAGGATCCTACAATGAGCAGTTCTTC.

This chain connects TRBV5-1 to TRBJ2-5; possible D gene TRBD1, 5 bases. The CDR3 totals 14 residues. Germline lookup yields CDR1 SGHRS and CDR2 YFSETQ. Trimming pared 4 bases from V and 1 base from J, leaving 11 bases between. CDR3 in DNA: TGCGCCAGCAGCGTTGTCAGGGTCCAAGAGACCCAGTACTTC. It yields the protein CASSVVRVQETQYF.

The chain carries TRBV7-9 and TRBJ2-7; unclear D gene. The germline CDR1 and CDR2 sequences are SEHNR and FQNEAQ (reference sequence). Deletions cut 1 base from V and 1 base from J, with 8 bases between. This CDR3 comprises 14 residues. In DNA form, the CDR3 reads TGTGCCAGCAGCTTAGGTGGAGAATCCTACGAGCAGTACTTC. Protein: CASSLGGESYEQYF. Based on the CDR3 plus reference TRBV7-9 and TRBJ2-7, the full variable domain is DTGVSQNPRHKITKRGQNVTFRCDPISEHNRLYWYRQTLGQGPEFLTYFQNEAQLEKSRLLSDRFSAERPKGSFSTLEIQRTEQGDSAMYLCASSLGGESYEQYFGPGTRLTVT.

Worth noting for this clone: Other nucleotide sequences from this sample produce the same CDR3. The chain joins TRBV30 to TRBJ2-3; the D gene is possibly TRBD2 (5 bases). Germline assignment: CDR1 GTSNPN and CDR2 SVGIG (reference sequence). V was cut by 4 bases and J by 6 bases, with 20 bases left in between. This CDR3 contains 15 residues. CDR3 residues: CAWTPVASWEDTQYF. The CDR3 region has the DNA TGTGCCTGGACCCCGGTTGCTAGTTGGGAGGATACGCAGTATTTT.

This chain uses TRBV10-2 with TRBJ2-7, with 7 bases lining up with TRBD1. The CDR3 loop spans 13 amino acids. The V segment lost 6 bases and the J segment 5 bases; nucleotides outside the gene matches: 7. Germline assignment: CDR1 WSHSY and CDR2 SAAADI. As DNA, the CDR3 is TGCGCCAGCAGCCGTGACAGGGTACACGAGCAGTACTTC. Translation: CASSRDRVHEQYF.

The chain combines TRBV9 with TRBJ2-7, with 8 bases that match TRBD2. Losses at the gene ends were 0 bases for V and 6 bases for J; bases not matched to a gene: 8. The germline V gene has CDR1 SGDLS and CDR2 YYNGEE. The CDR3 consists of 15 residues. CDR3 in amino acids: CASSVGGSGSFEQYF. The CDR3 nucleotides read TGTGCCAGCAGCGTAGGTGGGAGCGGGAGCTTCGAGCAGTACTTC.

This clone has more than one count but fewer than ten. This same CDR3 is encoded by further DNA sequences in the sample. The CDR3 DNA reads TGCGCCAGCAGTCCCGGGACGGGGGATGAAAAACTGTTTTTT. Encoded protein: CASSPGTGDEKLFF. The rearrangement uses TRBV5-1 and TRBJ1-4; a weak D match, TRBD1 (5 bases). This CDR3 comprises 14 residues. V gave up 5 bases and J gave up 6 bases, with 14 bases separating them. Germline loops: CDR1 SGHRS, CDR2 YFSETQ.

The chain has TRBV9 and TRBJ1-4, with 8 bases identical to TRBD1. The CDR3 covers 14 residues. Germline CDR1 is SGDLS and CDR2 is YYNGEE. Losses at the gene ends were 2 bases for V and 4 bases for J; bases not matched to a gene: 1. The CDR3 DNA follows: TGTGCCAGCAGCGTGGGGACAGGTAATGAAAAACTGTTTTTT. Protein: CASSVGTGNEKLFF.

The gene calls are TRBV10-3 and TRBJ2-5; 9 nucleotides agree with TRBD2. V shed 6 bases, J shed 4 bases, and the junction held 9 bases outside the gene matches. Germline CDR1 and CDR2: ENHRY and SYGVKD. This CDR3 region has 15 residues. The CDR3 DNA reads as TGTGCCATCAGGGCGGATGCGGGAGGGGGAGAGACCCAGTACTTC. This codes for CAIRADAGGGETQYF.

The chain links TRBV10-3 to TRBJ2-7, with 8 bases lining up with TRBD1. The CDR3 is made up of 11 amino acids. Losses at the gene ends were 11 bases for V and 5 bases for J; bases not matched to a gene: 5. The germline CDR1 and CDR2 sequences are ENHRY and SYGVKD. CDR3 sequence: CAHSRGHEQYF. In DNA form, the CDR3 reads TGTGCCCACAGCAGGGGGCACGAGCAGTACTTC.

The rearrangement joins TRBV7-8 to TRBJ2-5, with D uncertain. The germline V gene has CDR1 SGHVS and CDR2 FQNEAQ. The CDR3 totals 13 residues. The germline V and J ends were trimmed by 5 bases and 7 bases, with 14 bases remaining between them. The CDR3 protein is CASSPRRRWTQYF. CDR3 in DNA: TGTGCCAGCAGCCCGAGGCGTCGATGGACCCAGTACTTC.

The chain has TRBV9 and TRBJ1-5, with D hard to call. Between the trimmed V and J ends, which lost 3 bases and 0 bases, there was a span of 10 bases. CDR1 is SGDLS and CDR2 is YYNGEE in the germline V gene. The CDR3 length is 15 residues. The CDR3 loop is CASSARVDSNQPQHF. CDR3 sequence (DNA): TGTGCCAGCAGCGCCCGGGTCGATAGCAATCAGCCCCAGCATTTT.

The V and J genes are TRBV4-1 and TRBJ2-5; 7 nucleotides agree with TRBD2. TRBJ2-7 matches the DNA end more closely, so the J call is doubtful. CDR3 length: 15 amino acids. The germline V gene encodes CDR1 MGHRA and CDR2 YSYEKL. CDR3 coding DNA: TGCGCCAGCAGCTTGGTAACCGGGACTAACTACGAGCAGTACTTC. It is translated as CASSLVTGTNYEQYF.

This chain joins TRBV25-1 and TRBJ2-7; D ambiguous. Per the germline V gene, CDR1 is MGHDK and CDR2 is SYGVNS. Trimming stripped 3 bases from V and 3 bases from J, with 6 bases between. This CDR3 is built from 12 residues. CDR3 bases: TGTGCCAGCAGTGATAGGAGCTACGAGCAGTACTTC. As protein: CASSDRSYEQYF.

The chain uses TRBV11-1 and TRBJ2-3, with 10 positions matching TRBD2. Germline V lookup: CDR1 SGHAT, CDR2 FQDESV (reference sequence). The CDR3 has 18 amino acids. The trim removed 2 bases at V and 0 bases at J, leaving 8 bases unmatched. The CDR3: CASSLFSVAGGSTDTQYF. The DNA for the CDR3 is TGTGCCAGCAGCTTATTTTCGGTAGCGGGAGGAAGCACAGATACGCAGTATTTT.

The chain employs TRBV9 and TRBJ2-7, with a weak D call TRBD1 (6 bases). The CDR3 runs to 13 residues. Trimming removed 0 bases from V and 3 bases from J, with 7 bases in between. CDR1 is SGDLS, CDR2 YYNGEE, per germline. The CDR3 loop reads CASSVEQGYEQYF. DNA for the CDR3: TGTGCCAGCAGCGTAGAACAGGGCTACGAGCAGTACTTC.

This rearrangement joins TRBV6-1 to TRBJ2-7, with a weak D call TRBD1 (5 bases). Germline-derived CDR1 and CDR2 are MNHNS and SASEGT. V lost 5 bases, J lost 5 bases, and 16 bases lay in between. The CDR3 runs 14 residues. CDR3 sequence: CASSRARVWDEQYF. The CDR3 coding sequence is TGTGCCAGCAGTCGGGCCAGGGTGTGGGACGAGCAGTACTTC.

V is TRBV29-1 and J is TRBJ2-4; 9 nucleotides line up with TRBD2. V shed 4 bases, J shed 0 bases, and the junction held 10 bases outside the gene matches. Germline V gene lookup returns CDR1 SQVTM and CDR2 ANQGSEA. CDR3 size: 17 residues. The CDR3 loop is CSVGGGGGKLAKNIQYF. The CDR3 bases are TGCAGCGTTGGCGGGGGGGGTGGGAAACTAGCCAAAAACATTCAGTACTTC.

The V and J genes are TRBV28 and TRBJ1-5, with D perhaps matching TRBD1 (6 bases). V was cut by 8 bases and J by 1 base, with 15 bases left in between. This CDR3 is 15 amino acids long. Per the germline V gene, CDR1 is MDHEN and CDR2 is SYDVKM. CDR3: CASAPPTGSNQPQHF. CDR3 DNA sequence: TGTGCCAGCGCCCCACCCACAGGGAGCAATCAGCCCCAGCATTTT.

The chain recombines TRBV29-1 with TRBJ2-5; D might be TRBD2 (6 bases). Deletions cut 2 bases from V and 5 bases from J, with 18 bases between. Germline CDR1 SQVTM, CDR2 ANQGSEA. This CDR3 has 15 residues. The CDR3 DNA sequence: TGCAGCGTTGAAAGATCGAGGAGGGGAGAGGAGACCCAGTACTTC. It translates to CSVERSRRGEETQYF.